This TCR beta chain comes out of a study of T cell responses to AZD1222 COVID-19 vaccine. The junction had 5 bases not matched to a gene; V was cut back by 6 bases and J by 1 base. The CDR3 has 15 amino acids. Per the germline V gene, CDR1 is MRHNA and CDR2 is SNTAGT. In the case of this clone: The antigen is not known.

General study findings and limits: CD4 TCRs linked to vaccination spanned spike, dominating at 160-218 and 743-854. Recipients of two AZD1222 doses showed rising Spike-specific TCR breadth and depth. Donors were mostly white British, more females; clonal diversity possibly underestimated. As reported, nearly half of all spike-specific TCRs target variant regions that are unmutated.

Libraries were prepared by immunoSEQ multiplex PCR; TCRdb keeps only in-frame clonotypes and omits some of them. Of roughly 80,000 clones listed, over 80% are singletons. This TCR came from an adult in good health. The J gene is TRBJ2-1, the V gene TRBV6-4; 8 nucleotides agree with TRBD2. The sequencing used peripheral blood, collected on day 0 of AZD1222 vaccination. CDR3 coding DNA: TGTGCCAGCAGCCCGAGCGGGGGATCCTACAATGAGCAGTTCTTC. Its translation is CASSPSGGSYNEQFF.